A selection of T cell receptor beta chains follows, all from one sample in a study of CD4 and CD8 cells across lung adenocarcinoma regions. MiXCR, applied by TCRdb to the PCR reads, yields one record per CDR3 protein. The sample yields 20,000 to 30,000 distinct CDR3 sequences, around 50% seen once. The material sequenced was CD4+ T cells from the center of a lung tumor. The receptor set was obtained from a male donor with lung adenocarcinoma. The CD4 and CD8 labels of this study may be unreliable. The CDR3 runs from the conserved cysteine through the conserved F or W. A D gene is named only where the DNA matches it firmly. Clone size is stated in some rows and not others, as once, few, many or a class when expanded.

d_call	clone_size	j_call	v_call	cdr3_aa	cdr3_nt
NA	once	TRBJ2-2	TRBV6-5	CARRLQSGIPGTLFF	TGTGCCAGGAGACTCCAGTCCGGAATTCCCGGGACGCTGTTTTTT
TRBD2	NA	TRBJ2-2	TRBV7-3	CASRLAGNTGELFF	TGTGCCAGCAGGCTAGCGGGAAACACCGGGGAGCTGTTTTTT
NA	NA	TRBJ2-7	TRBV6-1	CASSLFSSANAQYF	TGTGCCAGCAGTCTCTTTTCGAGCGCAAATGCGCAGTACTTC
NA	NA	TRBJ2-4	TRBV6-1	CASSELGVVLVDIQYF	TGTGCCAGCAGTGAACTAGGGGTAGTTCTAGTCGACATCCAGTACTTC
NA	once	TRBJ1-5	TRBV6-1	CASRTDSNQPQHF	TGTGCCAGCAGGACGGATAGCAATCAGCCCCAGCATTTT
TRBD2	few	TRBJ2-3	TRBV9	CASSRGASGRSDTQYF	TGTGCCAGCAGCAGGGGGGCTAGCGGGAGGTCGGATACGCAGTATTTT
NA	few	TRBJ2-2	TRBV6-5	CASRLQSGSPDELFF	TGTGCCAGCAGACTCCAGTCTGGAAGTCCCGATGAGCTGTTTTTT
NA	NA	TRBJ2-1	TRBV28	CASRRVSGDEQYF	TGTGCCAGCCGGCGCGTGAGCGGCGATGAGCAGTACTTT
NA	NA	TRBJ2-2	TRBV10-3	CVLGQLVVNTGAQFF	TGTGTCCTCGGCCAACTAGTTGTGAACACCGGGGCGCAGTTTTTT
TRBD2	NA	TRBJ2-7	TRBV28	CASTPGGTAYEQYF	TGTGCCAGCACCCCGGGAGGTACAGCCTACGAGCAGTACTTC
NA	NA	TRBJ2-5	TRBV11-2	CASSSGGHEQYF	TGTGCCAGCAGCTCCGGGGGGCATGAGCAGTACTTC
TRBD1	NA	TRBJ2-1	TRBV7-8	CASSFGGQGASYNEQFF	TGTGCCAGCAGCTTTGGGGGACAGGGGGCTTCCTACAATGAGCAGTTCTTC
NA	NA	TRBJ2-1	TRBV6-1	CARSVGTSDVQFF	TGTGCCAGGAGTGTAGGGACCAGCGATGTGCAGTTCTTC
NA	few	TRBJ2-3	TRBV27	CASSPLGVRAKDTQYF	TGTGCCAGCAGTCCACTGGGCGTGAGGGCCAAAGATACGCAGTATTTT
NA	many	TRBJ1-3	TRBV6-1	CASSLPSNTIYF	TGTGCCAGCAGTCTCCCCTCAAACACCATATATTTT
NA	NA	TRBJ2-3	TRBV7-6	CASSAAGRGGKDTQYF	TGTGCCAGCAGCGCCGCGGGGCGGGGAGGCAAAGATACGCAGTATTTT
NA	NA	TRBJ2-3	TRBV6-1	CASSKGGAGGASTDTQYF	TGTGCCAGCAGTAAGGGGGGGGCTGGGGGGGCAAGCACAGATACGCAGTACTTT
NA	many	TRBJ2-5	TRBV7-2	CASSFAETQYF	TGTGCCAGCAGCTTCGCAGAGACCCAGTACTTC
NA	NA	TRBJ2-4	TRBV10-3	CAIGLAGRDKDTQYF	TGTGCCATCGGGCTCGCGGGACGAGACAAAGACACTCAGTACTTC
TRBD1	NA	TRBJ2-4	TRBV7-9	CASSYWGTGKAFGGAAKNTQYF	TGTGCCAGCAGTTACTGGGGGACAGGGAAGGCATTTGGGGGCGCGGCCAAAAACACCCAGTACTTC
NA	few	TRBJ2-1	TRBV11-1	CASSPESTNEQFF	TGTGCCAGCAGCCCGGAGTCAACAAATGAGCAGTTCTTC
NA	medium-sized	TRBJ2-5	TRBV28	CASSLTAGLGETQYF	TGTGCCAGCAGTTTAACCGCGGGGTTGGGAGAGACCCAGTACTTC
TRBD2	medium-sized	TRBJ2-3	TRBV6-1	CASKRELSTDTQYF	TGTGCCAGTAAGCGGGAGTTGAGCACAGATACGCAGTATTTT
TRBD2	few	TRBJ2-1	TRBV7-2	CASSFPSGSSYNEQFF	TGTGCCAGCAGCTTTCCTAGCGGGAGCTCCTACAATGAGCAGTTCTTC
NA	NA	TRBJ2-3	TRBV20-1	CAGGGGRAQDTQYF	TGCGCGGGTGGGGGGGGCCGTGCCCAAGATACGCAGTATTTC
TRBD2	NA	TRBJ2-4	TRBV10-2	CARGGGAKNIQYF	TGCGCCAGGGGGGGGGGGGCCAAAAACATTCAGTACTTC
TRBD2	few	TRBJ2-5	TRBV20-1	CSAQVGLAGFLETQYF	TGCAGTGCCCAAGTTGGGCTAGCGGGGTTTTTGGAGACCCAGTACTTC
NA	NA	TRBJ2-3	TRBV6-1	CAMGLQAVSTGTQYF	TGTGCCATGGGCCTCCAGGCCGTGAGTACCGGGACGCAGTATTTT
NA	NA	TRBJ2-3	TRBV6-1	CAGIEARATETQYF	TGTGCGGGCATTGAAGCCAGAGCTACAGAGACGCAGTACTTT
NA	few	TRBJ2-1	TRBV5-4	CASSLEVASSYNEQFF	TGTGCCAGCAGCTTGGAGGTAGCGAGCTCCTACAATGAGCAGTTCTTC
NA	many	TRBJ1-1	TRBV3-1	CASSQGPSTGNTEAFF	TGTGCCAGCAGCCAGGGACCTTCGACAGGGAACACTGAAGCTTTCTTT
NA	NA	TRBJ2-4	TRBV6-1	CARVVGAKNIQYF	TGTGCCAGGGTAGTGGGAGCCAAAAACATTCAGTACTTC
NA	few	TRBJ2-5	TRBV7-2	CASSPRRGRGGQETQYF	TGTGCCAGCAGCCCACGCAGGGGGCGCGGGGGGCAAGAGACCCAGTACTTC
TRBD2	NA	TRBJ2-3	TRBV6-1	CASRATSGSAGTQYF	TGTGCCAGCAGGGCAACAAGCGGGAGCGCCGGGACGCAGTATTTT
TRBD2	NA	TRBJ2-3	TRBV10-2	CAGSGGRGQDTQYF	TGCGCGGGGAGCGGGGGGCGAGGGCAAGATACCCAGTATTTT
TRBD2	NA	TRBJ2-3	TRBV10-1	CASSRRSSGSQDIQYF	TGCGCCAGCAGCCGACGGAGTAGCGGGAGCCAAGATATTCAGTATTTT
NA	NA	TRBJ2-3	TRBV6-5	CAGSWGRDQDTQYF	TGTGCGGGCAGTTGGGGCCGGGACCAAGATACGCAGTATTTC
TRBD2	NA	TRBJ2-5	TRBV10-3	CGGGRGGRDQDTQYF	TGTGGCGGGGGGCGCGGGGGCCGGGACCAAGATACCCAGTACTTC
NA	once	TRBJ2-2	TRBV6-5	CASRLQSVSPGEQFF	TGTGCCAGCAGACTCCAGTCTGTGAGTCCCGGGGAGCAGTTTTTT
NA	many	TRBJ2-4	TRBV10-3	CAISETDLAKNIQYF	TGTGCCATCAGTGAGACGGATCTAGCCAAAAACATTCAGTACTTC
TRBD2	large	TRBJ2-7	TRBV6-5	CASSHQTSGYYEQYF	TGTGCCAGCAGTCACCAGACTAGCGGGTACTACGAGCAGTACTTC
TRBD1	NA	TRBJ1-1	TRBV20-1	CSARDGTGAQTRTEAFF	TGCAGTGCTAGAGACGGGACAGGGGCCCAAACGCGGACTGAAGCTTTCTTT
NA	NA	TRBJ2-3	TRBV27	CASSLVGAALQDTQYF	TGTGCCAGCAGTTTAGTCGGGGCAGCCCTCCAAGATACCCAGTATTTC
TRBD1	many	TRBJ1-2	TRBV27	CASSLDRAGGNYGYTF	TGTGCCAGCAGTCTAGACAGGGCGGGTGGTAACTATGGCTACACCTTC
TRBD1	few	TRBJ2-5	TRBV4-1	CASSQGGQGDSRETQYF	TGCGCCAGCAGCCAAGGGGGGCAGGGGGATAGCAGGGAGACCCAGTACTTC
TRBD2	many	TRBJ2-1	TRBV6-5	CASCYIRTSRVIEQFF	TGTGCCAGCTGCTACATACGGACTAGTCGTGTTATTGAGCAGTTCTTC
NA	NA	TRBJ2-7	TRBV11-2	CALGLGDADYNTQYF	TGTGCCCTGGGCCTCGGGGATGCGGACTACAATACGCAGTACTTC
TRBD1	NA	TRBJ1-4	TRBV11-3	CASSLGTGGARKLFF	TGTGCCAGCAGCTTAGGGACAGGGGGCGCGAGAAAACTGTTTTTT
NA	few	TRBJ2-1	TRBV9	CASSVFPRGNEQFF	TGTGCCAGCAGCGTATTCCCCCGGGGCAATGAGCAGTTCTTC
NA	NA	TRBJ2-3	TRBV10-3	CALGLQAGSTGTQYF	TGTGCCCTCGGCCTCCAGGCCGGGAGCACCGGGACGCAGTATTTT